The T cell receptor beta chain described here comes from a study of CD8 T cells in Susac syndrome. Treatment-naive patients with stable or active relapsing-remitting disease served as multiple sclerosis controls. Purification of the CD8+ and CD4+ T cells relied on negative isolation, and TEMRA cells underwent FACS enrichment. V lost 6 bases and J 8 bases, leaving 22 bases between the germline ends. Germline assignment: CDR1 SQVTM and CDR2 ANQGSEA. The CDR3 length is 14 residues. Random hexamers primed reverse transcription of about 0.5 to 1 ug RNA. From the immunoSEQ multiplex PCR reads, TCRdb called clonotypes with MiXCR, one entry per CDR3 protein. The table lists 250,000 or so distinct CDR3 sequences, over 85% of them singletons.

The rearrangement uses TRBV29-1 and TRBJ1-2, with TRBD1 as a possible D gene (5 bases). The TCR sequence derives from a human donor with multiple sclerosis. The specimen was CD4+ T cells from PBMCs. The CDR3 DNA sequence: TGCAGCGTCGCCCAGGTGGCCAGGGCAGGCGGCTACACCTTC. Translation: CSVAQVARAGGYTF. The full variable domain, in which reference TRBV29-1 and TRBJ1-2 provide the parts outside the CDR3, is SAVISQKPSRDICQRGTSLTIQCQVDSQVTMMFWYRQQPGQSLTLIATANQGSEATYESGFVIDKFPISRPNLTFSTLTVSNMSPEDSSIYLCSVAQVARAGGYTFGSGTRLTVV.